Given below is one T cell receptor (beta chain) in context. Its matching antigen is unknown. The data are from a study of T cell responses to AZD1222 COVID-19 vaccine. Findings and limits, study-wide: Dominant at 160-218 and 743-854, vaccine-associated CD4 TCRs also spanned spike. Donor demographics were predominantly white British with a female majority; clonal diversity may be underestimated. Within unmutated variant regions lay the reported targets of nearly half of spike-specific TCRs.

Germline V lookup: CDR1 SGHTS, CDR2 YDEGEE. V shed 2 bases and J shed 2 bases, with 17 bases lying between them. The CDR3 length is 17 residues. Measured with immunoSEQ multiplex PCR; TCRdb has only the in-frame clones, and not every one. This sample carries about 100,000 clones, roughly 90% of them seen once, and the ten largest clones take under 2%. This receptor was taken from an adult in good health. Sequences were derived from peripheral blood, sampled on day 0 of AZD1222 vaccination. The chain links TRBV5-8 to TRBJ1-3, with D possibly TRBD1 on 5 matching bases. The CDR3 DNA reads TGTGCCAGCAGCTTTAGTATTCCATTGGGGCCTGGAAACACCATATATTTT. Translated, it gives CASSFSIPLGPGNTIYF.